This T cell receptor (beta chain) stems from a study of cytomegalovirus exposure and HLA in healthy donors. V gave up 5 bases and J gave up 3 bases, with 11 bases separating them. This CDR3 contains 13 residues. CDR1 and CDR2 (germline): MNHEY, SMNVEV (reference sequence). The PCR had 60 Vbeta and 13 Jbeta primers. Sequencing was performed with immunoSEQ multiplex PCR; in TCRdb, only in-frame clones are kept and a portion is missing. This table has more than 95,000 clones, about 12% appearing once. A few counts support this clone. The gene calls are TRBV27 and TRBJ2-7; possible D gene TRBD1, 5 bases. Material: PBMCs. The TCR was taken from a man aged 35 to 55 in good health and CMV-seropositive. DNA for the CDR3: TGTGCCAGCAGTACACAGGTGGACTACGAGCAGTACTTC. Residues: CASSTQVDYEQYF.